Listed below are T cell receptor beta chains from one sample, sequenced in a study of technical replicates of blood from several donors. TCRdb's copy holds only in-frame clones and misses some; the assay was immunoSEQ multiplex PCR. The repertoire consists of 60,000 to 80,000 clones, with around nine tenths occurring once and the leading ten covering 5.1%. The sequencing sample was made of PBMCs. The receptors derive from a human donor in good health. Some clones in this sample may be carry-over from other donors' samples. The CDR3 runs from the conserved cysteine through the conserved F or W. The D gene is left open where the match is weak. Not all rows give a size; the values are once, few, many and, for expanded clones, a class.

TRBJ2-7,TRBV6-1,12,.,TRBD1,TGTGCCAGCAGTCTACAGGGGGTTGAGCAGTACTTC,CASSLQGVEQYF
TRBJ2-7,TRBV7-2,13,.,.,TGTGCCAGCAGCTGGGCCCGTGGGTACGAGCAGTACTTC,CASSWARGYEQYF
TRBJ2-7,TRBV5-1,14,.,.,TGCGCCAGCAGCTTGGACAGTGAACCCTACGAGCAGTACTTC,CASSLDSEPYEQYF
TRBJ2-7,TRBV19,12,once,.,TGTGCCAGTAGTCGGCAGGGAAGCGAGCAGTACTTC,CASSRQGSEQYF
TRBJ2-7,TRBV6-4,16,once,TRBD2,TGTGCCAGCAGCACAAGTAGCGGGGGGACGCCCTACGAGCAGTACTTC,CASSTSSGGTPYEQYF
TRBJ2-3,TRBV30,13,.,TRBD1,TGTGCCTGGAGTGTATTGGACAGGGATACGCAGTATTTT,CAWSVLDRDTQYF
TRBJ1-2,TRBV2,11,.,.,TGTGCCACCAAAGAGGTTTATGGCTACACCTTC,CATKEVYGYTF
TRBJ2-7,TRBV14,14,once,.,TGTGCCAGCAGCACAAGTAGACGGGACTACGAGCAGTACTTC,CASSTSRRDYEQYF
TRBJ2-7,TRBV6-6,15,.,TRBD1,TGTGCCAGCAGTCTGGACAGGGCACGGGTCTACGAGCAGTACTTC,CASSLDRARVYEQYF
TRBJ2-7,TRBV25-1,11,.,.,TGTGCCAGCAGCGAGAACTACGAGCAGTACTTC,CASSENYEQYF
TRBJ1-1,TRBV4-3,15,.,.,TGCGCCAGCAGCCAAGACAGGGCCCGGGGGTCGGAAGCTTTCTTT,CASSQDRARGSEAFF
TRBJ1-1,TRBV7-9,14,.,.,TGTGCCAGCAGCTTAGGACAGTCGAACACTGAAGCTTTCTTT,CASSLGQSNTEAFF
TRBJ1-3,TRBV18,16,.,.,TGTGCCAGCTCACCACAGCGGGCCTCCTCTGGAAACACCATATATTTT,CASSPQRASSGNTIYF
TRBJ1-3,TRBV7-6,16,.,.,TGTGCCAGCAGCTCGCCGGGGTCTCTGTCTGGAAACACCATATATTTT,CASSSPGSLSGNTIYF
TRBJ1-1,TRBV6-1,14,.,TRBD1,TGTGCCAGCAGTCAGACAGGGGGCTGGGCTGAAGCTTTCTTT,CASSQTGGWAEAFF
TRBJ2-3,TRBV29-1,13,.,TRBD2,TGCAGCGAAGGACTAGCCAGCACAGATACGCAGTATTTT,CSEGLASTDTQYF
TRBJ2-3,TRBV7-2,16,.,.,TGTGCCAGCAGCTTATTGGGAGGGGGGGCGACAGATACGCAGTATTTT,CASSLLGGGATDTQYF
TRBJ2-4,TRBV13,17,.,.,TGTGCCAGCAGCCCTTCCGGGGGAATTTTAGCCAAAAACATTCAGTACTTC,CASSPSGGILAKNIQYF
TRBJ1-1,TRBV6-5,15,.,.,TGTGCCAGCAGTTACTCCTACGACACTAACACTGAAGCTTTCTTT,CASSYSYDTNTEAFF
TRBJ1-5,TRBV6-6,13,.,.,TGTGCCACCTCCGTTCGCGGCAATCAGCCCCAGCATTTT,CATSVRGNQPQHF
TRBJ2-2,TRBV27,14,.,TRBD1,TGTGCCAGCAGAGGACAGGGACGAACCGGGGAGCTGTTTTTT,CASRGQGRTGELFF
TRBJ2-5,TRBV5-6,15,.,TRBD2,TGTGCCAGCAGCTTGTTGCTAGCGGGGCAAGAGACCCAGTACTTC,CASSLLLAGQETQYF
TRBJ2-5,TRBV13,15,.,.,TGTGCCAGCAGCTTGAGCCGGGACTTGAAAGAGACCCAGTACTTC,CASSLSRDLKETQYF
TRBJ2-7,TRBV7-2,13,.,.,TGTGCCAGCAGCTCCAGGGCCTCCTACGAGCAGTACTTC,CASSSRASYEQYF
TRBJ1-4,TRBV6-1,12,.,.,TGTGCCAGCAGAGACAGTAATGAAAAACTGTTTTTT,CASRDSNEKLFF
TRBJ2-2,TRBV25-1,14,.,.,TGTGCCAGCAGTGAACGGCGAGGGACCGGGGAGCTGTTTTTT,CASSERRGTGELFF
TRBJ2-7,TRBV2,13,.,.,TGTGCCAGCAGAGAGACTCACTACTACGAGCAGTACTTC,CASRETHYYEQYF
TRBJ2-1,TRBV4-2,16,.,TRBD1,TGTGCCAGCAGCCAAGAAATAGCGCCTTCAGGGGGTGAGCAGTTCTTC,CASSQEIAPSGGEQFF
TRBJ2-3,TRBV6-4,15,.,TRBD1,TGTGCCAGCTCGCGAGAGACAGGGGACACAGATACGCAGTATTTT,CASSRETGDTDTQYF
TRBJ2-7,TRBV6-5,15,.,.,TGTGCCAGCACCATGGGTCCGGAGATGGCCTACGAGCAGTACTTC,CASTMGPEMAYEQYF
TRBJ2-2,TRBV7-2,16,.,TRBD1,TGTGCCAGCAGGGATCCGGGACAGGCTAAAACCGGGGAGCTGTTTTTT,CASRDPGQAKTGELFF
TRBJ1-3,TRBV13,13,.,.,TGTGCCAGCAGCTCCTGGACAGACATAACCATATATTTT,CASSSWTDITIYF
TRBJ1-2,TRBV15,15,.,TRBD1,TGTGCCACCAGCTTCGCCAGGGGGCAGACGGAAGGCTACACCTTC,CATSFARGQTEGYTF
TRBJ1-2,TRBV19,14,.,.,TGTGCCAGTAGTCCCGCGGTAGGAGGCTATGGCTACACCTTC,CASSPAVGGYGYTF
TRBJ1-4,TRBV4-3,13,.,.,TGCGCCAGCAGGCTCCTAGGGGATGAAAAACTGTTTTTT,CASRLLGDEKLFF
TRBJ1-2,TRBV7-9,14,.,TRBD1,TGTGCCAGCAGCTTAACGACAGGGTCGGATGGCTACACCTTC,CASSLTTGSDGYTF
TRBJ2-7,TRBV7-2,17,.,TRBD2,TGTGCCAGCAGCTTAAGCCCCGGGACTAGCGGGGCGCGCGAGCAGTACTTC,CASSLSPGTSGAREQYF
TRBJ2-2,TRBV27,19,.,TRBD2,TGTGCCAGCAGTCCCTACCGGACTAGCGGGGGTACGGACACCGGGGAGCTGTTTTTT,CASSPYRTSGGTDTGELFF
TRBJ1-2,TRBV7-2,15,.,.,TGTGCCAGCAGCTTACTTGGGAGCTTAAACTATGGCTACACCTTC,CASSLLGSLNYGYTF